These 22 T cell receptor beta chains were all obtained from the same sample, sequenced in a study of CD8 T cells in Susac syndrome. The RNA, roughly 0.45 to 1 ug, was put through reverse transcription using random hexamers. Using its own MiXCR run on the immunoSEQ multiplex PCR reads, TCRdb lists one record per CDR3 protein. The sample carries roughly 170,000 distinct CDR3 sequences, about 94% recorded once. Specimen: CD4+ T cells from PBMCs. The receptor set was obtained from a human donor with multiple sclerosis.

V gene TRBV24-1 combines with J gene TRBJ2-7; the match to TRBD1 covers 8 bases. The germline V gene encodes CDR1 KGHDR and CDR2 SFDVKD. The CDR3 extends over 15 amino acids. The J segment lost 6 bases and the V segment lost 4 bases, leaving 10 bases of the junction unmatched. In DNA, the CDR3 is TGTGCCACCAGTGAAGCCGGGACAGGCCTCAGCGAGCAGTACTTC. This translates into CATSEAGTGLSEQYF.

The chain carries TRBV18 and TRBJ2-3; no clear D gene. The CDR3 length is 12 residues. The V end lost 3 bases, the J end lost 6 bases, and 7 bases lay between the germline ends. Per germline, CDR1 KGHSH and CDR2 LQKENI. The CDR3 region has the DNA TGTGCCAGCTCACCGGCTCTGGATACGCAGTATTTT. This sequence encodes CASSPALDTQYF.

The rearrangement links TRBV3-1 to TRBJ1-1; the D gene is possibly TRBD1 (5 bases). The germline V gene has CDR1 LGHDT and CDR2 YNNKEL (reference sequence). V was cut by 1 base and J by 8 bases, with 11 bases left in between. The CDR3 is made up of 13 amino acids. Written as DNA, the CDR3 is TGTGCCAGCAGCCAAGTCCCTGAGGGGGAAGCTTTCTTT. This encodes CASSQVPEGEAFF.

The chain links TRBV2 to TRBJ1-5, with D possibly TRBD1 on 5 matching bases. Germline V gives CDR1 SNHLY, CDR2 FYNNEI. The CDR3 length is 13 residues. V gave up 6 bases and J gave up 6 bases, with 12 bases separating them. CDR3 DNA sequence: TGTGCCAGCAGCCTAGACAGTTCTCAGCCCCAGCATTTT. Amino acids: CASSLDSSQPQHF. The variable domain in full, completed from reference TRBV2 and TRBJ1-5, reads EPEVTQTPSHQVTQMGQEVILRCVPISNHLYFYWYRQILGQKVEFLVSFYNNEISEKSEIFDDQFSVERPDGSNFTLKIRSTKLEDSAMYFCASSLDSSQPQHFGDGTRLSIL.

The chain recombines TRBV7-9 with TRBJ2-3; D is ambiguous. The length of the CDR3 is 14 residues. In germline, CDR1 is SEHNR, CDR2 FQNEAQ (reference sequence). Trimming shortened V by 3 bases and J by 3 bases, and 10 bases separated the two germline ends. This CDR3 is CASSFSVGTDTQYF. The CDR3 DNA is TGTGCCAGCAGCTTTTCCGTGGGGACAGATACGCAGTATTTT.

The gene calls are TRBV20-1 and TRBJ2-3, with 10 bases matching TRBD2. Germline-derived CDR1 and CDR2 are DFQATT and SNEGSKA (reference sequence). The J segment lost 6 bases and the V segment lost 5 bases, leaving 5 bases of the junction unmatched. The CDR3 runs to 13 residues. The CDR3 DNA follows: TGCAGTGCTGAGGGGACTAGCGAGGATACGCAGTATTTT. Encoded protein: CSAEGTSEDTQYF.

The chain combines TRBV10-3 with TRBJ2-5; 8 positions match TRBD1. The CDR3 loop spans 17 amino acids. Germline-derived CDR1 and CDR2 are ENHRY and SYGVKD. The junction had 10 bases not matched to a gene; V was cut back by 2 bases and J by 2 bases. CDR3 sequence reads: CAISERTGTNRQETQYF. The CDR3 bases are TGTGCCATCAGTGAGCGGACAGGGACCAATAGGCAAGAGACCCAGTACTTC.

This sequence joins TRBV3-1 and TRBJ2-5, with D hard to call. CDR1 and CDR2 from the germline V gene are LGHDT and YNNKEL (reference sequence). Trimming removed 4 bases from V and 2 bases from J, with 11 bases in between. The CDR3 extends over 14 amino acids. CDR3 amino acids: CASSLPPLQETQYF. CDR3 nucleotide sequence: TGTGCCAGCAGCCTCCCCCCTTTGCAAGAGACCCAGTACTTC.

Written as DNA, the CDR3 is TGTGCCGTGGCGGGAGCCGCAGATACGCAGTATTTT. This encodes CAVAGAADTQYF. The chain links TRBV12-3 or TRBV12-4 to TRBJ2-3, with TRBD2 identical over 7 bases. Trimming cost V 11 bases and J 4 bases; bases outside gene matches: 6. The CDR3 consists of 12 residues.

The chain couples TRBV24-1 to TRBJ2-3; TRBD2 matches at 11 bases. After removal of 1 base from V and 3 bases from J, the junction contained 2 bases not matched to a gene. The CDR3 is made up of 16 amino acids. CDR1 is KGHDR, CDR2 SFDVKD, per germline. The CDR3 DNA sequence: TGTGCCACCAGTGATTTTACTAGCGGGAGAACAGATACGCAGTATTTT. Translating it yields CATSDFTSGRTDTQYF.

This sequence joins TRBV7-2 and TRBJ2-4, with 9 bases fitting TRBD2. The CDR3 length is 16 residues. V trimming: 1 base; J trimming: 5 bases; junction bases outside the gene matches: 6. Germline loops: CDR1 SGHTA, CDR2 FQGNSA. CDR3 residues: CASSLVGSGRQNIQYF. CDR3 DNA sequence: TGTGCCAGCAGCTTAGTTGGTAGCGGGAGACAAAACATTCAGTACTTC.

This chain's CDR3 is CASSYSIARAYYGYTF. The CDR3 region has the DNA TGTGCCAGCAGTTACTCGATAGCCAGGGCCTACTATGGCTACACCTTC. The V call is TRBV6-2 or TRBV6-3, the J call TRBJ1-2; D is perhaps TRBD1 (5 bases). The CDR3 covers 16 residues. Germline V gives CDR1 MNHEY, CDR2 SVGEGT. With 0 bases removed from V and 3 bases from J, the gap between germline ends came to 14 bases.

This clonotype was observed a single time. The V call is TRBV9, the J call TRBJ1-1, with a tentative D call TRBD1 (6 bases). The CDR3 has 15 amino acids. V was shortened by 5 bases and J by 2 bases, with 16 bases between the two germline ends. From germline, CDR1 is SGDLS and CDR2 YYNGEE. The CDR3 spells CASSPQGSHNTEAFF. Written as DNA, the CDR3 is TGTGCCAGCAGTCCACAGGGAAGCCATAACACTGAAGCTTTCTTT.

This rearrangement joins TRBV7-9 to TRBJ2-7; D is undetermined. The CDR3 is made up of 10 amino acids. Germline V CDR1 and CDR2: SEHNR, FQNEAQ (reference sequence). Trimming removed 5 bases at V and 7 bases at J, with 6 bases between. CDR3 residues: CASSEEEQYF. The CDR3 coding sequence is TGTGCCAGCAGCGAGGAGGAGCAGTACTTC.

The chain recombines TRBV5-4 with TRBJ2-3, with D possibly matching TRBD2 (6 bases). Germline lookup yields CDR1 SGHNT and CDR2 YYREEE (reference sequence). CDR3 length: 15 amino acids. With 0 bases removed from V and 0 bases from J, the gap between germline ends came to 8 bases. CDR3: CASSLALASTDTQYF. The CDR3 nucleotides read TGTGCCAGCAGCTTGGCACTAGCTAGCACAGATACGCAGTATTTT.

The chain combines TRBV2 with TRBJ1-4, with TRBD1 as a possible D gene (5 bases). The ends were cut back, 8 bases at V and 0 bases at J, with 10 bases in the middle. Per the germline V gene, CDR1 is SNHLY and CDR2 is FYNNEI. CDR3 length equals 14 residues. The DNA of the CDR3 is TGTGCCAGCCGAGACAGTTCAACTAATGAAAAACTGTTTTTT. Residues: CASRDSSTNEKLFF. Together with reference TRBV2 and TRBJ1-4, the CDR3 gives the full variable domain: EPEVTQTPSHQVTQMGQEVILRCVPISNHLYFYWYRQILGQKVEFLVSFYNNEISEKSEIFDDQFSVERPDGSNFTLKIRSTKLEDSAMYFCASRDSSTNEKLFFGSGTQLSVL.

The chain is built from TRBV6-1 and TRBJ2-7, with 8 nucleotides matching TRBD1. This CDR3 is 16 amino acids long. V lost 6 bases and J lost 4; bases outside the gene matches: 14. Germline assignment: CDR1 MNHNS and CDR2 SASEGT. The DNA of the CDR3 is TGTGCCAGCAGAGCCCCTCCCGGGACAGGACAATACGAGCAGTACTTC. Translated: CASRAPPGTGQYEQYF.

The rearrangement uses TRBV5-1 and TRBJ2-3; 7 nucleotides align to TRBD2. The trim removed 3 bases at V and 4 bases at J, leaving 8 bases unmatched. The CDR3 runs to 15 residues. CDR1 and CDR2 (germline): SGHRS, YFSETQ. Here the CDR3 DNA reads TGCGCCAGCAGCTCCCAGCGGGGCCCCGCAGATACGCAGTATTTT. This gives the protein CASSSQRGPADTQYF.

This sequence joins TRBV29-1 and TRBJ2-3, with TRBD1 as a possible D gene (6 bases). V gave up 5 bases and J gave up 0 bases, with 9 bases separating them. CDR1 and CDR2 (germline): SQVTM, ANQGSEA. The CDR3 covers 13 residues. CDR3 sequence reads: CSVSQGSTDTQYF. The CDR3, as DNA: TGCAGCGTTTCACAGGGAAGCACAGATACGCAGTATTTT.

Notes on this clonotype: Its ends do not fully match the called genes, so a read error is possible. This chain uses TRBV7-7 with TRBJ1-1; TRBD1 matches at 8 bases. Germline values: CDR1 SSHAT, CDR2 FNYEAQ (reference sequence). The CDR3 spans 13 residues. Here the CDR3 DNA reads TGTGCTAGCAGCCTTAGACAGGGGACTGAAGCTTTCTTT. Translating it yields CASSLRQGTEAFF.

In this sample, this clonotype turned up once. The chain recombines TRBV29-1 with TRBJ1-1; D possibly corresponds to TRBD1 (5 bases). CDR1 is SQVTM and CDR2 is ANQGSEA in the germline V gene. The CDR3 has 13 amino acids. V shed 6 bases and J shed 5 bases, with 16 bases lying between them. The CDR3: CSVQTGGGTEAFF. The CDR3 DNA sequence: TGCAGCGTCCAGACGGGGGGGGGAACTGAAGCTTTCTTT. The full variable domain, rest sourced from reference TRBV29-1 and TRBJ1-1, is SAVISQKPSRDICQRGTSLTIQCQVDSQVTMMFWYRQQPGQSLTLIATANQGSEATYESGFVIDKFPISRPNLTFSTLTVSNMSPEDSSIYLCSVQTGGGTEAFFGQGTRLTVV.

The chain combines TRBV28 with TRBJ2-1, with 8 bases lining up with TRBD2. This CDR3 has 14 amino acids. The V segment lost 9 bases and the J segment 5 bases; nucleotides outside the gene matches: 9. Germline CDR1 MDHEN, CDR2 SYDVKM. The CDR3 DNA is TGTGCCAGTCACCCGGGACTAGGGAACAATGAGCAGTTCTTC. It specifies CASHPGLGNNEQFF. Supplemented by reference TRBV28 and TRBJ2-1, the full variable domain reads DVKVTQSSRYLVKRTGEKVFLECVQDMDHENMFWYRQDPGLGLRLIYFSYDVKMKEKGDIPEGYSVSREKKERFSLILESASTNQTSMYLCASHPGLGNNEQFFGPGTRLTVL.